Listed below are T cell receptor beta chains from one sample, sequenced in a study of patients and donors after allogeneic stem cell transplantation. Each CDR3 protein gets one entry after TCRdb re-called the RT-PCR reads with MiXCR. The sample includes 900,000 to 1,000,000 distinct CDR3 sequences, around 17% of them seen just once. The specimen was blood, either unsorted or a sorted T cell fraction (not recorded which). The receptors shown here come from a human donor who was either an allogeneic HSCT recipient or a stem cell or donor lymphocyte infusion donor (not recorded which). It is not recorded whose cells these are; they may come from a transplant donor. Both conserved end residues are part of each CDR3. D genes are given only for firm matches. Clone sizes are given selectively: once, few, many, or a class where the clone is expanded.

clone_size: few; v_call: TRBV3-1; cdr3_length: 14; d_call: NA; j_call: TRBJ2-5; cdr3_nt: TGTGCCAGCAGCCATCCCGGACAGAGGGAGACCCAGTACTTC; cdr3_aa: CASSHPGQRETQYF
clone_size: NA; v_call: TRBV6-5; cdr3_length: 14; d_call: NA; j_call: TRBJ2-1; cdr3_nt: TGTGCCAGCAGTTTACATCCCCGAAACAATGAGCAGTTCTTC; cdr3_aa: CASSLHPRNNEQFF
clone_size: NA; v_call: TRBV5-1; cdr3_length: 17; d_call: NA; j_call: TRBJ2-5; cdr3_nt: TGCGCCAGCAGCTTGGCCCGCGGGGAAAACCTCCAAGAGACCCAGTACTTC; cdr3_aa: CASSLARGENLQETQYF
clone_size: few; v_call: TRBV6-5; cdr3_length: 15; d_call: TRBD1; j_call: TRBJ2-7; cdr3_nt: TGTGCCAGCAGTTACACAAACAGGGGGAGGTACGAGCAGTACTTC; cdr3_aa: CASSYTNRGRYEQYF
clone_size: NA; v_call: TRBV11-3; cdr3_length: 17; d_call: TRBD2; j_call: TRBJ2-1; cdr3_nt: TGTGCCAGCAGCTTAGTTCGGCTAGCGGGCTTCTACAATGAGCAGTTCTTC; cdr3_aa: CASSLVRLAGFYNEQFF
clone_size: many; v_call: TRBV10-3; cdr3_length: 16; d_call: TRBD2; j_call: TRBJ2-1; cdr3_nt: TGTGCCATCAGTGAGTCGATTGCGGGGGGGCTAGATGAGCAGTTCTTC; cdr3_aa: CAISESIAGGLDEQFF
clone_size: few; v_call: TRBV4-1; cdr3_length: 16; d_call: TRBD1; j_call: TRBJ1-2; cdr3_nt: TGCGCCAGCAGCCAACTGGGACAGGTAGCACTCTATGGCTACACCTTC; cdr3_aa: CASSQLGQVALYGYTF
clone_size: many; v_call: TRBV20-1; cdr3_length: 16; d_call: NA; j_call: TRBJ1-6; cdr3_nt: TGCAGTGCTAGAGATCTAAGGGGCGGGACGGCTTCACCCCTCCACTTT; cdr3_aa: CSARDLRGGTASPLHF
clone_size: few; v_call: TRBV14; cdr3_length: 13; d_call: NA; j_call: TRBJ2-5; cdr3_nt: TGTGCCAGCAGCCAGCTGGAGCAAGAGACCCAGTACTTC; cdr3_aa: CASSQLEQETQYF
clone_size: few; v_call: TRBV18; cdr3_length: 13; d_call: NA; j_call: TRBJ2-5; cdr3_nt: TGTGCCAGCAGAAGTGGGGGCCAAGAGACCCAGTACTTC; cdr3_aa: CASRSGGQETQYF
clone_size: few; v_call: TRBV14; cdr3_length: 16; d_call: TRBD2; j_call: TRBJ2-7; cdr3_nt: TGTGCCAGCAGCCAAGGAACCGGGACTAGCGGTTACGAGCAGTACTTC; cdr3_aa: CASSQGTGTSGYEQYF
clone_size: NA; v_call: TRBV11-2; cdr3_length: 16; d_call: NA; j_call: TRBJ2-3; cdr3_nt: TGTGCCAGCAGCCGACACACGGGACACAGCACAGATACGCAGTATTTT; cdr3_aa: CASSRHTGHSTDTQYF
clone_size: few; v_call: TRBV20-1; cdr3_length: 13; d_call: TRBD1; j_call: TRBJ2-5; cdr3_nt: TGCAGTGCTGGGACAGGGAACCAAGAGACCCAGTACTTC; cdr3_aa: CSAGTGNQETQYF
clone_size: few; v_call: TRBV2; cdr3_length: 15; d_call: NA; j_call: TRBJ2-4; cdr3_nt: TGTGCCAGCAGTCCCCGACAGGTCGGGGGAGACATTCAGTACTTC; cdr3_aa: CASSPRQVGGDIQYF
clone_size: NA; v_call: TRBV24-1; cdr3_length: 14; d_call: NA; j_call: TRBJ1-2; cdr3_nt: TGTGCCACCAGTTCCTCCCCCTCTCTAGGTGGCTACACCTTC; cdr3_aa: CATSSSPSLGGYTF
clone_size: few; v_call: TRBV18; cdr3_length: 14; d_call: NA; j_call: TRBJ2-5; cdr3_nt: TGTGCCAGCTCACCATTCCGCCAGCAAGAGACCCAGTACTTC; cdr3_aa: CASSPFRQQETQYF
clone_size: few; v_call: TRBV28; cdr3_length: 14; d_call: NA; j_call: TRBJ2-7; cdr3_nt: TGTGCCACCACCGACCTAGCACGTCCCTACGAGCAGTACTTC; cdr3_aa: CATTDLARPYEQYF
clone_size: NA; v_call: TRBV20-1; cdr3_length: 17; d_call: NA; j_call: TRBJ2-5; cdr3_nt: TGCAGTGCTAGAGATCTCTTTGAGCACCCCCGTGGAGAGACCCAGTACTTC; cdr3_aa: CSARDLFEHPRGETQYF
clone_size: few; v_call: TRBV7-2; cdr3_length: 15; d_call: NA; j_call: TRBJ2-1; cdr3_nt: TGTGCCAGCAGCTCGACTAGGAGGAGGTACAATGAGCAGTTCTTC; cdr3_aa: CASSSTRRRYNEQFF
clone_size: NA; v_call: TRBV5-1; cdr3_length: 16; d_call: TRBD2; j_call: TRBJ2-3; cdr3_nt: TGCGCCAGCAGCGACGGACTAGTAATTGGTCCAGATACGCAGTATTTT; cdr3_aa: CASSDGLVIGPDTQYF
clone_size: many; v_call: TRBV20-1; cdr3_length: 13; d_call: NA; j_call: TRBJ1-2; cdr3_nt: TGCAGTGCTTCCTACCCGGGACACGACGGCTACACCTTC; cdr3_aa: CSASYPGHDGYTF
clone_size: few; v_call: TRBV10-3; cdr3_length: 17; d_call: TRBD2; j_call: TRBJ2-5; cdr3_nt: TGTGCCATCAGTGACCCCAGACTAGCGGGGGGGCAAGAGACCCAGTACTTC; cdr3_aa: CAISDPRLAGGQETQYF
clone_size: NA; v_call: TRBV6-5; cdr3_length: 11; d_call: NA; j_call: TRBJ2-7; cdr3_nt: TGTGCCAGCAGTTACGCAGGGATGGCGTACTTC; cdr3_aa: CASSYAGMAYF
clone_size: few; v_call: TRBV5-1; cdr3_length: 15; d_call: NA; j_call: TRBJ2-7; cdr3_nt: TGCGCCAGCAGCTTGGAGGGACGTAGGACCTACGAGCAGTACTTC; cdr3_aa: CASSLEGRRTYEQYF
clone_size: few; v_call: TRBV5-1; cdr3_length: 16; d_call: NA; j_call: TRBJ1-4; cdr3_nt: TGCGCCAGCAGTGATGCTGCGGGACTCCATAATGAAAAACTGTTTTTT; cdr3_aa: CASSDAAGLHNEKLFF
clone_size: few; v_call: TRBV12-3/TRBV12-4; cdr3_length: 15; d_call: TRBD1; j_call: TRBJ1-5; cdr3_nt: TGTGCCAGCAGTACCCGGGACAGGATCAATCAGCCCCAGCATTTT; cdr3_aa: CASSTRDRINQPQHF
clone_size: NA; v_call: TRBV5-1; cdr3_length: 13; d_call: NA; j_call: TRBJ1-1; cdr3_nt: TGCGCCAGCAGCTCGACACTTAACACTGAAGCTTTCTTT; cdr3_aa: CASSSTLNTEAFF
clone_size: few; v_call: TRBV4-1; cdr3_length: 15; d_call: TRBD1; j_call: TRBJ1-4; cdr3_nt: TGCGCCAGCAGCCAACCCACCCCAGGGGGTGAAAAACTGTTTTTT; cdr3_aa: CASSQPTPGGEKLFF
clone_size: NA; v_call: TRBV4-1; cdr3_length: 14; d_call: TRBD1; j_call: TRBJ1-1; cdr3_nt: TGCGCCAGCAGCCAAGAACAGGACAGGGGGACCGCTTTCTTT; cdr3_aa: CASSQEQDRGTAFF
clone_size: NA; v_call: TRBV7-9; cdr3_length: 17; d_call: TRBD2; j_call: TRBJ2-3; cdr3_nt: TGTGCCAGCAGCTTGGGGACTAGCGGGGGGGCTGGAGATACGCAGTATTTT; cdr3_aa: CASSLGTSGGAGDTQYF
clone_size: NA; v_call: TRBV27; cdr3_length: 14; d_call: TRBD1; j_call: TRBJ1-5; cdr3_nt: TGTGCCAGCAGTCCGGGACAGGTGACGGGGGCCCAGCATTTT; cdr3_aa: CASSPGQVTGAQHF
clone_size: NA; v_call: TRBV27; cdr3_length: 19; d_call: NA; j_call: TRBJ2-6; cdr3_nt: TGTGCCAGCAGTTTAAGTGGAGAGCAGCCGCACTCTGGGGCCAACGTCCTGACTTTC; cdr3_aa: CASSLSGEQPHSGANVLTF
clone_size: few; v_call: TRBV20-1; cdr3_length: 16; d_call: NA; j_call: TRBJ2-1; cdr3_nt: TGCAGTGCTGACACACTGGGACTCCCGGGCTACAATGAGCAGTTCTTC; cdr3_aa: CSADTLGLPGYNEQFF
clone_size: NA; v_call: TRBV6-1; cdr3_length: 14; d_call: NA; j_call: TRBJ2-3; cdr3_nt: TGTGCCAGCAGTGCACAGGGTGGCACAGATACGCAGTATTTT; cdr3_aa: CASSAQGGTDTQYF
clone_size: NA; v_call: TRBV18; cdr3_length: 14; d_call: NA; j_call: TRBJ1-2; cdr3_nt: TGTGCCAGCTCAAGAGACAGCCCCAGCTATGGCTACACCTTC; cdr3_aa: CASSRDSPSYGYTF
clone_size: many; v_call: TRBV12-3/TRBV12-4; cdr3_length: 13; d_call: TRBD2; j_call: TRBJ2-1; cdr3_nt: TGTGCCAGCCATTCGGGGGGGTGGAATGAGCAGTTCTTC; cdr3_aa: CASHSGGWNEQFF
clone_size: NA; v_call: TRBV7-8; cdr3_length: 19; d_call: TRBD2; j_call: TRBJ2-7; cdr3_nt: TGTGCCAGCAGCCGTACCACTCTAATGACGAGCGGGGGAGCCTACGAGCAGTACTTC; cdr3_aa: CASSRTTLMTSGGAYEQYF
clone_size: few; v_call: TRBV29-1; cdr3_length: 14; d_call: TRBD1; j_call: TRBJ2-7; cdr3_nt: TGCAGCGTTGTTTTGTTGACAGGGGTGGCCGAGCAGTACTTC; cdr3_aa: CSVVLLTGVAEQYF
clone_size: NA; v_call: TRBV12-3/TRBV12-4; cdr3_length: 17; d_call: TRBD2; j_call: TRBJ2-3; cdr3_nt: TGTGCCAGCATTGGGACTAGCGGGGGGGCCAGCACAGATACGCAGTATTTT; cdr3_aa: CASIGTSGGASTDTQYF
clone_size: few; v_call: TRBV29-1; cdr3_length: 15; d_call: TRBD1; j_call: TRBJ2-4; cdr3_nt: TGCAGCGTTGAAGGTGCCAGGGGGTCCAAAAACATTCAGTACTTC; cdr3_aa: CSVEGARGSKNIQYF
clone_size: NA; v_call: TRBV10-3; cdr3_length: 15; d_call: NA; j_call: TRBJ1-1; cdr3_nt: TGTGCCATCAGTGAGATCGGACAGCCGAACACTGAAGCTTTCTTT; cdr3_aa: CAISEIGQPNTEAFF
clone_size: NA; v_call: TRBV29-1; cdr3_length: 13; d_call: NA; j_call: TRBJ2-1; cdr3_nt: TGCAGCGTCATAGGGGTTCAGGATAATGAGCAGTTCTTC; cdr3_aa: CSVIGVQDNEQFF
clone_size: NA; v_call: TRBV7-8; cdr3_length: 16; d_call: TRBD2; j_call: TRBJ2-1; cdr3_nt: TGTGCCAGCAGCTTAGCCGGGACTAGCGGGAACTTTGAGCAGTTCTTC; cdr3_aa: CASSLAGTSGNFEQFF
clone_size: NA; v_call: TRBV30; cdr3_length: 10; d_call: NA; j_call: TRBJ1-2; cdr3_nt: TGTGCCTGGGAGAGCTCTGGCTACACCTTC; cdr3_aa: CAWESSGYTF
clone_size: NA; v_call: TRBV9; cdr3_length: 15; d_call: TRBD2; j_call: TRBJ2-1; cdr3_nt: TGTGCCAGCAGCCCCTCGGTAGCGGGAGGAGGTGAGCAGTTCTTC; cdr3_aa: CASSPSVAGGGEQFF
clone_size: many; v_call: TRBV12-3/TRBV12-4; cdr3_length: 14; d_call: NA; j_call: TRBJ1-1; cdr3_nt: TGTGCCAGCAGCTTACAGGGAACGGTCACTGAAGCTTTCTTT; cdr3_aa: CASSLQGTVTEAFF
clone_size: NA; v_call: TRBV4-1; cdr3_length: 15; d_call: TRBD1; j_call: TRBJ1-1; cdr3_nt: TGCGCCAGCAGCCCAGGAACAGGGGGCGGACCTGAAGCTTTCTTT; cdr3_aa: CASSPGTGGGPEAFF
clone_size: many; v_call: TRBV12-3/TRBV12-4; cdr3_length: 13; d_call: NA; j_call: TRBJ2-5; cdr3_nt: TGTGCCAGCAGGCCAGGGTTACAAGAGACCCAGTACTTC; cdr3_aa: CASRPGLQETQYF
clone_size: NA; v_call: TRBV5-1; cdr3_length: 15; d_call: NA; j_call: TRBJ2-1; cdr3_nt: TGCGCCAGCAGCTTGGTGGGCCAGGGCTACAATGAGCAGTTCTTC; cdr3_aa: CASSLVGQGYNEQFF